Following are 28 T cell receptor beta chains from one sample sequenced in a study of regulatory T cells in long-lasting Graves disease. As to time point: persistent/refractory GD, antithyroid drugs over 5 years with positive TRAb. Generation of the TCR library employed RNA extracted from PBMCs. Researchers made TCR beta libraries by using iRepertoire HTBI primers and running Arm-PCR on CDR3 regions. TCRdb fed the multiplex PCR reads into MiXCR, producing one record per CDR3 protein. The sample carries about 450,000 distinct CDR3 sequences, about a quarter recorded once. Sequenced material: peripheral blood mononuclear cells (PBMCs), taken when the disease was refractory, from a patient treated with antithyroid drugs. These receptors were taken from a female donor with Graves disease.

This clonotype was picked up one time. The J gene is TRBJ2-7, the V gene TRBV3-1; D may be TRBD2 (6 bases). This CDR3 comprises 15 residues. Trimming stripped 2 bases from V and 6 bases from J, with 17 bases between. Germline V CDR1 and CDR2: LGHDT, YNNKEL (reference sequence). The CDR3: CASSQLFERASEQYF. Written as DNA, the CDR3 is TGTGCCAGCAGCCAACTCTTCGAGCGGGCCTCCGAGCAGTACTTC.

CDR3 sequence reads: CASSQDSGNNQPQHF. CDR3 sequence (DNA): TGTGCCAGCAGCCAAGATTCAGGGAACAATCAGCCCCAGCATTTT. The gene calls are TRBV3-1 and TRBJ1-5, with D maybe TRBD1 (5 bases). Germline V CDR1 and CDR2: LGHDT, YNNKEL (reference sequence). Between the trimmed V and J ends, which lost 0 bases and 3 bases, there was a span of 9 bases. There are 15 residues in the CDR3.

This clonotype was observed at least ten times. The chain is built from TRBV12-3 or TRBV12-4 and TRBJ1-4, with D unresolved. Trimming removed 2 bases from V and 3 bases from J, with 7 bases in between. This CDR3 is 14 amino acids long. CDR3 nucleotide sequence: TGTGCCAGCAGTTTACGATTGGCTAATGAAAAACTGTTTTTT. Protein: CASSLRLANEKLFF.

The CDR3 region has the DNA TGCGCCAGCAGCCAAGATCAGATGGATGAAAAACTGTTTTTT. Protein sequence: CASSQDQMDEKLFF. The chain carries TRBV4-3 and TRBJ1-4; D remains ambiguous. Trimming removed 0 bases from V and 6 bases from J, with 8 bases in between. There are 14 residues in the CDR3. CDR1 is LGHNA and CDR2 is YSLEER in the germline V gene.

The chain couples TRBV5-6 to TRBJ2-1; 16 bases are a match to TRBD2. Germline V CDR1 and CDR2: SGHDT, YYEEEE. The V segment lost 2 bases and the J segment 3 bases; nucleotides outside the gene matches: 23. This CDR3 contains 24 residues. CDR3 residues: CASSFRWARGTSGRAEGFYNEQFF. CDR3 sequence (DNA): TGTGCCAGCAGCTTCAGGTGGGCAAGGGGGACTAGCGGGAGGGCCGAAGGGTTCTACAATGAGCAGTTCTTC.

At least ten counts were recorded for this clonotype. This chain joins TRBV7-9 and TRBJ2-7; 9 nucleotides line up with TRBD2. Germline V gene lookup returns CDR1 SEHNR and CDR2 FQNEAQ (reference sequence). The CDR3 sequence is 18 residues long. The J segment lost 2 bases and the V segment lost 7 bases, leaving 18 bases of the junction unmatched. The CDR3 here is CASTPGSGAGGRTYEQYF. In DNA form, the CDR3 reads TGTGCCAGCACTCCGGGGTCGGGAGCGGGAGGCCGCACCTACGAGCAGTACTTC. The full variable domain, its missing parts supplied by reference TRBV7-9 and TRBJ2-7, is DTGVSQNPRHKITKRGQNVTFRCDPISEHNRLYWYRQTLGQGPEFLTYFQNEAQLEKSRLLSDRFSAERPKGSFSTLEIQRTEQGDSAMYLCASTPGSGAGGRTYEQYFGPGTRLTVT.

This sequence joins TRBV18 and TRBJ1-4; no reliable D call. CDR1 and CDR2 (germline): KGHSH, LQKENI. The CDR3 is 13 residues long. Trimming left V 2 bases short and J 3 bases short, with 4 bases between. CDR3 sequence: CASSPSSNEKLFF. In nucleotides, the CDR3 is TGTGCCAGCTCACCATCGTCTAATGAAAAACTGTTTTTT.

This clonotype was seen a few times. The genes are TRBV29-1 and TRBJ2-2; tentative D call: TRBD1 (5 bases). In germline, CDR1 is SQVTM, CDR2 ANQGSEA. The CDR3 contains 11 residues. V lost 7 bases, J lost 6 bases, and 9 bases lay in between. CDR3 coding DNA: TGCAGCGCCAGGGCCGCCGGGGAGCTGTTTTTT. Translated, it gives CSARAAGELFF.

J is TRBJ2-7 and V is TRBV14; D is unresolved. This CDR3 is 15 amino acids long. Germline CDR1 and CDR2: SGHDN and FVKESK. V dropped 4 bases and J dropped 3 bases, with 16 bases sitting between them. The chain's CDR3 is CASSPTAHGYYEQYF. The CDR3 nucleotides read TGTGCCAGCAGCCCAACGGCGCACGGCTACTACGAGCAGTACTTC.

There are many counts of this clonotype. One junction end does not reproduce the germline sequence, and a read error may be involved. This chain links TRBV7-2 with TRBJ1-1; D is uncertain. Germline V lookup: CDR1 SGHTA, CDR2 FQGNSA. The CDR3 has 12 amino acids. CDR3 bases: TGTGCCAGCAGTTTAGGACGAACTGAAGCTTTCTTT. It yields the protein CASSLGRTEAFF.

This clonotype was detected a few times. The chain couples TRBV4-1 to TRBJ2-7, with a weak D call TRBD1 (5 bases). Germline V lookup: CDR1 MGHRA, CDR2 YSYEKL. V was pared by 4 bases and J by 3 bases, with 22 bases between. The CDR3 is made up of 17 amino acids. CDR3 DNA: TGCGCCAGCAGCCTCAAGGTGGTTGCAGGGCCCTACTACGAGCAGTACTTC. It specifies CASSLKVVAGPYYEQYF.

This clonotype showed up many times. The chain joins TRBV4-1 to TRBJ1-4, with D possibly being TRBD1 (6 bases). CDR1 is MGHRA and CDR2 is YSYEKL in the germline V gene. The CDR3 contains 15 residues. The V end was cut by 0 bases, the J end by 10 bases, with 15 bases between. The CDR3: CASSQDGGLVRKLFF. CDR3 sequence (DNA): TGCGCCAGCAGCCAAGATGGGGGGCTCGTTCGAAAACTGTTTTTT.

This clonotype was seen more than once but under ten times. The J gene is TRBJ1-1, the V gene TRBV19; a weak D match, TRBD1 (5 bases). CDR1 and CDR2 (germline): LNHDA, SQIVND (reference sequence). The CDR3 spans 15 residues. The germline V and J ends were trimmed by 2 bases and 0 bases, with 10 bases remaining between them. The CDR3 loop reads CASSIRGELNTEAFF. CDR3 in DNA: TGTGCCAGTAGTATACGAGGGGAGCTGAACACTGAAGCTTTCTTT.

This clonotype has a handful of counts. The chain carries TRBV5-6 and TRBJ1-1; maybe TRBD1 (6 bases). The CDR3 is 15 amino acids. The V and J ends lost 7 bases and 7 bases respectively, with 23 bases between them. The germline V gene has CDR1 SGHDT and CDR2 YYEEEE. The CDR3 sequence: CASAPKPGGGGEAFF. CDR3 coding DNA: TGTGCCAGCGCCCCGAAACCCGGGGGCGGTGGTGAAGCTTTCTTT.

This chain connects TRBV29-1 to TRBJ1-3; TRBD1 is a possible D gene (5 bases). Germline lookup yields CDR1 SQVTM and CDR2 ANQGSEA. Trimming cost V 1 base and J 0 bases, with 7 bases left between them. The CDR3 extends over 14 amino acids. The CDR3 bases are TGCAGCGTTGAAGGGGACCGCTCTGGAAACACCATATATTTT. This gives the protein CSVEGDRSGNTIYF.

Of note for this clonotype: This may stem from a read error, because a much larger clone lies one nucleotide away. The chain uses TRBV7-3 and TRBJ2-2, with 8 nucleotides matching TRBD1. This CDR3 has 15 residues. Germline V gives CDR1 SGHTA, CDR2 FQGTGA. The CDR3: CASSYIQGGTGEPFF. The CDR3 nucleotides are TGTGCCAGCAGCTATATACAGGGGGGCACCGGGGAGCCGTTTTTT.

The chain joins TRBV12-3 or TRBV12-4 to TRBJ1-3, with a tentative D call TRBD1 (5 bases). The CDR3 covers 16 residues. Trimming took off 7 bases at V and 2 bases at J, with 18 bases between the two ends. The CDR3: CASTPPGTRAGNTIYF. DNA for the CDR3: TGTGCCAGCACTCCTCCCGGGACCAGAGCTGGAAACACCATATATTTT.

In this sample, this clonotype turned up a few times. The genes are TRBV7-9 and TRBJ2-7; TRBD2 aligns across 8 bases. The CDR3 runs 14 residues. The trim removed 4 bases at V and 6 bases at J, leaving 8 bases unmatched. CDR1 and CDR2 (germline): SEHNR, FQNEAQ (reference sequence). CDR3 amino acids: CASSYSGGFSEQYF. The CDR3 bases are TGTGCCAGCAGCTATTCGGGAGGGTTCAGCGAGCAGTACTTC.

This clonotype showed up just a few times. V usage is TRBV5-6 and J usage is TRBJ1-1; D unclear. The V gene's germline CDR1 is SGHDT and CDR2 YYEEEE. The V gene lost 3 bases and the J gene lost 1 base, with 13 bases spanning the gap. The CDR3 is made up of 15 amino acids. The CDR3 region is CASSYDTSANTEAFF. CDR3 nucleotide sequence: TGTGCCAGCAGCTACGACACAAGCGCGAACACTGAAGCTTTCTTT.

Only one count was recorded for this clonotype. V is TRBV3-2 and J is TRBJ2-7; TRBD1 is the table's D call, not checked against the DNA. TRBV3-2 counts as a pseudogene. CDR3 length equals 15 residues. DNA of the CDR3: TGTGCCAGCAGCCAAGATCCGAACCGGGCTCGGGAGCAGTACTTC. It yields the protein CASSQDPNRAREQYF.

This clonotype was counted many times. This rearrangement joins TRBV2 to TRBJ1-1; no firm D call. Germline V gene lookup returns CDR1 SNHLY and CDR2 FYNNEI. This CDR3 has 12 residues. Deletions cut 10 bases from V and 3 bases from J, with 12 bases between. In DNA, the CDR3 is TGTGCCACTGGGGTGGCGCACACTGAAGCTTTCTTT. Protein sequence: CATGVAHTEAFF.

For this clonotype: One base away lies a much larger clone, so this may be a sequencing read error. The chain couples TRBV2 to TRBJ1-2, with 10 bases lining up with TRBD1. The CDR3 contains 14 residues. In germline, CDR1 is SNHLY, CDR2 FYNNEI. The CDR3 DNA reads TGTGCCGGCAGGCTCTGGGACAGGGGTAAAGGCTACACCTTC. Translation gives CAGRLWDRGKGYTF.

This clonotype was picked up a small number of times. The chain carries TRBV3-1 and TRBJ1-4, with 10 positions matching TRBD1. This CDR3 spans 18 amino acids. The germline V gene encodes CDR1 LGHDT and CDR2 YNNKEL (reference sequence). Unmatched junction bases numbered 9, after V lost 2 bases and J lost 3 bases. CDR3 loop: CASSQHQPGQGANEKLFF. The CDR3 bases are TGTGCCAGCAGCCAACACCAACCTGGACAGGGGGCTAATGAAAAACTGTTTTTT.

This clonotype was found many times. The V gene is TRBV28, the J gene TRBJ2-7; D is unresolved. The CDR3 covers 14 residues. Germline V gene lookup returns CDR1 MDHEN and CDR2 SYDVKM. Between the trimmed V and J ends, which lost 1 base and 2 bases, there was a span of 9 bases. CDR3 residues: CASSLSWDTYEQYF. Here the CDR3 DNA reads TGTGCCAGCAGTTTATCCTGGGATACCTACGAGCAGTACTTC.

This CDR3 is CASTRTSGSHEQYF. The DNA for the CDR3 is TGTGCCAGCACCAGGACTAGCGGGAGCCACGAGCAGTACTTC. The V call is TRBV12-3 or TRBV12-4, the J call TRBJ2-7; TRBD2 matches at 13 bases. V lost 7 bases, J lost 5 bases, and 5 bases stayed unmatched. CDR3 size: 14 residues.

This clonotype was seen a handful of times. The chain joins TRBV6-1 to TRBJ1-1; D may be TRBD1 (6 bases). Germline CDR1 reads MNHNS; CDR2 reads SASEGT. The V end was cut by 7 bases, the J end by 6 bases, with 18 bases between. This CDR3 region has 14 residues. The CDR3 loop reads CASIKRGKGAEAFF. For the CDR3, the DNA is TGTGCCAGCATTAAGAGGGGGAAGGGGGCTGAAGCTTTCTTT.

This CDR3 is CASSPGLAGLSYNEQFF. For the CDR3, the DNA is TGTGCCAGCTCACCAGGACTAGCGGGACTTTCCTACAATGAGCAGTTCTTC. The rearrangement links TRBV18 to TRBJ2-1; 12 bases line up with TRBD2. Germline V lookup: CDR1 KGHSH, CDR2 LQKENI. The CDR3 spans 17 residues. V shed 2 bases and J 1 base; nucleotides not matched to a gene: 3.

This clonotype appeared many times. This sequence joins TRBV12-3 or TRBV12-4 and TRBJ2-2; unclear D gene. The CDR3 loop spans 13 amino acids. V shed 1 base and J shed 5 bases, with 5 bases lying between them. The CDR3 nucleotides read TGTGCCAGCAGTTTAGAGGAGACCGGGGAGCTGTTTTTT. Amino acid sequence: CASSLEETGELFF.